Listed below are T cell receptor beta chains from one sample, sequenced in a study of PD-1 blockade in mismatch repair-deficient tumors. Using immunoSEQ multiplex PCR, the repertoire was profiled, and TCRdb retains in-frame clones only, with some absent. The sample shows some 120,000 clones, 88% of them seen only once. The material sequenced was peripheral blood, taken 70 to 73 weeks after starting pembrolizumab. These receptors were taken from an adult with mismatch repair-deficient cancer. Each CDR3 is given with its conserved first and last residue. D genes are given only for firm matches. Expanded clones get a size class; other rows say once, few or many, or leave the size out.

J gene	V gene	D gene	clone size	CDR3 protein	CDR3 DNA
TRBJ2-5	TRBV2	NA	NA	CANLAAGHRETQYF	TGTGCCAACCTTGCGGCAGGGCACCGGGAGACCCAGTACTTC
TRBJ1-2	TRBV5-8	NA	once	CASSLGVYGYTF	TGTGCCAGCAGCTTGGGCGTCTATGGCTACACCTTC
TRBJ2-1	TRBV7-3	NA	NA	CASSLGPGLSDEQFF	TGTGCCAGCAGCTTAGGCCCCGGACTATCCGATGAGCAGTTCTTC
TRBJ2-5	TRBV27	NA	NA	CASSFVGDQETQYF	TGTGCCAGCAGTTTTGTGGGTGACCAAGAGACCCAGTACTTC
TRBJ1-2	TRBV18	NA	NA	CASSPGGDYGYTF	TGTGCCAGCTCACCAGGGGGCGACTATGGCTACACCTTC
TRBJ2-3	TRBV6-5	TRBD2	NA	CASSYGLVGDTQYF	TGTGCCAGCAGTTACGGACTAGTTGGAGATACGCAGTATTTT
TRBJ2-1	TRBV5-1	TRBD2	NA	CASSSRSGSSVNEQFF	TGCGCCAGCAGCTCCCGTAGCGGGAGCTCGGTCAATGAGCAGTTCTTC
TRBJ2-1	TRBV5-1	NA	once	CASSLVASVSYNEQFF	TGCGCCAGCAGCTTGGTGGCTAGCGTCTCCTACAATGAGCAGTTCTTC
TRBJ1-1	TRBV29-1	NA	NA	CSVLGQNTEAFF	TGCAGCGTTCTCGGACAGAACACTGAAGCTTTCTTT
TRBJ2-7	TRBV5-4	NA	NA	CASSLMGLEWSYEQYF	TGTGCCAGCAGCTTGATGGGTTTGGAGTGGTCCTACGAGCAGTACTTC
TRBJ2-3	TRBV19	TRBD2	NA	CASSSSGASTDTQYF	TGTGCCAGTAGTTCTAGCGGAGCTAGCACAGATACGCAGTATTTT
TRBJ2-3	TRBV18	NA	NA	CASSPQGDTDTQYF	TGTGCCAGCTCACCGCAGGGAGACACAGATACGCAGTATTTT
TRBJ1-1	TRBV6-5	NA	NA	CASSYWRGDTEAFF	TGTGCCAGCAGTTACTGGAGGGGGGACACTGAAGCTTTCTTT